The 31 T cell receptor beta chains listed next were all sequenced from one sample in a study of CD8+ T cells in alopecia areata. Extraction of RNA preceded its reverse transcription into cDNA, which served as the sequencing template. The assay was immunoSEQ multiplex PCR, and TCRdb's table has in-frame clones only and misses some. In the table there are about 150,000 clones, about 54% of which are singletons. The sequenced material came from CD4+ T cells sorted from blood. The receptors here all came from a human donor in good health.

V usage is TRBV7-9 and J usage is TRBJ2-1; 9 bases match TRBD2. V dropped 6 bases and J dropped 13; count of bases not matched to a gene: 16. There are 15 residues in the CDR3. Per the germline V gene, CDR1 is SEHNR and CDR2 is FQNEAQ (reference sequence). The CDR3 DNA follows: TGTGCCAGCAGTTTTGCGGGAGGGCGACTTGAGCCCCAGTTCTTC. Translation: CASSFAGGRLEPQFF.

V is TRBV30 and J is TRBJ2-1; unclear D gene. The ends were cut back, 2 bases at V and 7 bases at J, with 9 bases in the middle. CDR1 and CDR2 (germline): GTSNPN, SVGIG (reference sequence). This CDR3 comprises 12 residues. The CDR3 region has the DNA TGTGCCTGGAGTTTCGCGGAGAATGAGCAGTTCTTC. It encodes CAWSFAENEQFF.

This chain joins TRBV19 and TRBJ2-7, with 7 bases that match TRBD1. V shed 9 bases and J 4 bases; nucleotides not matched to a gene: 15. This CDR3 spans 15 amino acids. Germline V gene data show CDR1 as LNHDA and CDR2 as SQIVND (reference sequence). DNA for the CDR3: TGTGCCAGCCGCGGTCGGGGCACAGGGGAGTACGAGCAGTACTTC. Residues: CASRGRGTGEYEQYF.

V is TRBV6-6 and J is TRBJ2-3; tentative D call: TRBD1 (6 bases). Trimming cost V 8 bases and J 0 bases, with 12 bases left between them. The CDR3 contains 14 residues. From germline, CDR1 is MNHNY and CDR2 SVGAGI (reference sequence). The chain's CDR3 is CASLGQRSTDTQYF. The CDR3 DNA sequence: TGTGCCAGCCTCGGACAGAGAAGCACAGATACGCAGTATTTT.

The chain employs TRBV19 and TRBJ1-5; possible D gene TRBD1, 5 bases. Germline CDR1 LNHDA, CDR2 SQIVND (reference sequence). V was clipped by 1 base and J by 1 base, with 5 bases between them. The CDR3 is 14 amino acids. In DNA form, the CDR3 reads TGTGCCAGTAGTATAGCAGGGAGCAATCAGCCCCAGCATTTT. It is translated as CASSIAGSNQPQHF.

This clone was observed a handful of times. The chain employs TRBV12-5 and TRBJ1-5, with a possible D match to TRBD1 (6 bases). Germline lookup yields CDR1 LGHNT and CDR2 FRNRAP. Trimming took 0 bases from V and 4 from J, leaving 16 bases between them. The CDR3 totals 17 residues. The CDR3 here is CASGLVVGGGRNQPQHF. The DNA of the CDR3 is TGTGCTAGTGGTTTGGTAGTGGGGGGCGGAAGAAATCAGCCCCAGCATTTT.

This chain links TRBV29-1 with TRBJ2-3; a possible D gene is TRBD2 (6 bases). This CDR3 has 14 residues. The germline V gene has CDR1 SQVTM and CDR2 ANQGSEA. V was clipped by 5 bases and J by 1 base, with 13 bases between them. CDR3 nucleotides: TGCAGCGTTTTACCGGGACTCGGCACAGATACGCAGTATTTT. This codes for CSVLPGLGTDTQYF.

V gene TRBV10-3 combines with J gene TRBJ2-2, with 7 bases identical to TRBD1. Germline CDR1 reads ENHRY; CDR2 reads SYGVKD. The CDR3 totals 15 residues. Germline trimming cut 6 bases from V and 5 bases from J; bases unmatched to any gene: 9. CDR3 sequence reads: CAISQGTVSTGELFF. CDR3 nucleotides: TGTGCCATCAGCCAAGGGACAGTCAGTACCGGGGAGCTGTTTTTT.

In its sample, this clone was seen a few times. The chain combines TRBV7-9 with TRBJ2-7, with TRBD2 identical over 8 bases. Germline V gene data show CDR1 as SEHNR and CDR2 as FQNEAQ (reference sequence). The CDR3 runs to 15 residues. The junction had 9 bases not matched to a gene; V was cut back by 5 bases and J by 3 bases. The CDR3 nucleotides read TGTGCCAGCAGCCGAATCGCCGGGACTAGCTACGAGCAGTACTTC. This translates into CASSRIAGTSYEQYF.

The rearrangement links TRBV6-1 to TRBJ2-1; 10 nucleotides align to TRBD2. The germline gives CDR1 MNHNS, CDR2 SASEGT. Trimming removed 2 bases from V and 8 bases from J; junction bases left unmatched: 6. This CDR3 contains 15 residues. The CDR3 DNA reads TGTGCCAGCAGTGAAAGGCCTAGCGGGAGCGATGAGCAGTTCTTC. This gives the protein CASSERPSGSDEQFF.

This chain joins TRBV15 and TRBJ1-5; maybe TRBD1 (5 bases). This CDR3 contains 15 residues. The germline V gene has CDR1 LNHNV and CDR2 YYDKDF (reference sequence). V shed 5 bases and J shed 2 bases, with 13 bases lying between them. CDR3 DNA: TGTGCCACCAGCCCTCGCCCGACAGGCAATCAGCCCCAGCATTTT. Encoded protein: CATSPRPTGNQPQHF.

This chain links TRBV30 with TRBJ2-2; D is uncertain. With 0 bases removed from V and 1 base from J, the gap between germline ends came to 15 bases. The V gene's germline CDR1 is GTSNPN and CDR2 SVGIG (reference sequence). The CDR3 length is 17 residues. The CDR3 nucleotides are TGTGCCTGGAGTGTAATCATGGTAGTCCAGAACACCGGGGAGCTGTTTTTT. Its translation: CAWSVIMVVQNTGELFF.

The rearrangement uses TRBV5-6 and TRBJ2-1; no firm D call. Germline lookup yields CDR1 SGHDT and CDR2 YYEEEE. V lost 1 base to trimming and J lost 8 bases, with 10 bases between them. CDR3 length equals 13 residues. CDR3 in DNA: TGTGCCAGCAGCTTGTTCGTTAGGGATGAGCAGTTCTTC. This sequence encodes CASSLFVRDEQFF.

Worth noting for this clone: The same CDR3 also results from other DNA sequences found in this sample. The J gene is TRBJ2-6, the V gene TRBV2; D gene ambiguous. CDR1 and CDR2 from the germline V gene are SNHLY and FYNNEI. Trimming removed 4 bases from V and 2 bases from J, with 3 bases in between. The CDR3 is made up of 13 amino acids. This chain's CDR3 is CASSVTGANVLTF. In nucleotides, the CDR3 is TGTGCCAGCAGTGTTACTGGGGCCAACGTCCTGACTTTC.

A few counts support this clone. The V and J genes are TRBV25-1 and TRBJ2-3; 7 positions agree with TRBD2. The J segment lost 5 bases and the V segment lost 4 bases, leaving 6 bases of the junction unmatched. This CDR3 has 14 residues. Germline CDR1 and CDR2: MGHDK and SYGVNS. CDR3 sequence (DNA): TGTGCCAGCAGTGCAGGCGGGAGCTTAGATACGCAGTATTTT. Amino acid sequence: CASSAGGSLDTQYF.

This clone occurred a few times. This rearrangement joins TRBV5-4 to TRBJ2-5; D possibly matches TRBD1 or TRBD2 (5 bases each). V dropped 4 bases and J dropped 1 base, with 17 bases sitting between them. CDR3 length equals 16 residues. Germline lookup yields CDR1 SGHNT and CDR2 YYREEE (reference sequence). CDR3 bases: TGTGCCAGCAGCCAATATCGGGACCCCCTCCAAGAGACCCAGTACTTC. As protein: CASSQYRDPLQETQYF.

The CDR3 sequence is CASSSTGTSGGTQYF. CDR3 nucleotide sequence: TGCGCCAGCAGCTCAACCGGGACCTCCGGAGGGACCCAGTACTTC. The rearrangement joins TRBV4-1 to TRBJ2-5; D may match TRBD1 or TRBD2 (5 bases each). This CDR3 comprises 15 residues. Germline lookup yields CDR1 MGHRA and CDR2 YSYEKL. V lost 5 bases, J lost 7 bases, and 20 bases lay in between.

The chain has TRBV5-4 and TRBJ2-3, with 14 bases lining up with TRBD2. The CDR3 extends over 18 amino acids. With 1 base clipped from V and 6 bases from J, the junction kept 10 bases outside the gene matches. CDR1 and CDR2 from the germline V gene are SGHNT and YYREEE (reference sequence). In DNA, the CDR3 is TGTGCCAGCAGCTTGAAGACTAGCGGGAGGGCAACGATGGATACGCAGTATTTT. Amino acid sequence: CASSLKTSGRATMDTQYF. The full variable domain, completed using reference TRBV5-4 and TRBJ2-3, is ETGVTQSPTHLIKTRGQQVTLRCSSQSGHNTVSWYQQALGQGPQFIFQYYREEENGRGNFPPRFSGLQFPNYSSELNVNALELDDSALYLCASSLKTSGRATMDTQYFGPGTRLTVL.

The gene calls are TRBV30 and TRBJ1-2; D gene ambiguous. This CDR3 comprises 11 residues. Between the trimmed V and J ends, which lost 1 base and 7 bases, there was a span of 7 bases. Germline values: CDR1 GTSNPN, CDR2 SVGIG (reference sequence). CDR3 residues: CAWSGTAGYTF. As DNA, the CDR3 is TGTGCCTGGAGTGGGACGGCTGGCTACACCTTC.

V and J are TRBV29-1 and TRBJ2-7; 13 bases agree with TRBD2. The germline V gene has CDR1 SQVTM and CDR2 ANQGSEA. The V and J ends lost 4 bases and 2 bases, in that order; junction bases with no gene match: 5. The CDR3 runs 15 residues. The chain's CDR3 is CSVGLAGGPPYEQYF. The CDR3 nucleotides read TGCAGCGTTGGACTAGCGGGAGGACCGCCCTACGAGCAGTACTTC.

This sequence joins TRBV29-1 and TRBJ2-7, with 7 bases fitting TRBD1. With V trimmed by 5 bases and J by 6 bases, 10 bases remained unmatched. Germline V gene lookup returns CDR1 SQVTM and CDR2 ANQGSEA. The CDR3 covers 13 residues. The CDR3 spells CSVSQRQGREQYF. The CDR3 DNA reads as TGCAGCGTTTCCCAAAGACAGGGTCGCGAGCAGTACTTC.

The table lists this clone with a few counts. The gene calls are TRBV28 and TRBJ2-7; the D is unclear. This CDR3 contains 12 residues. Germline V gene sequence: CDR1 MDHEN, CDR2 SYDVKM. Trimming took off 6 bases at V and 6 bases at J, with 12 bases between the two ends. This CDR3 is CASSLGVAEQYF. In DNA form, the CDR3 reads TGTGCCAGCAGCCTCGGCGTGGCCGAGCAGTACTTC.

V is TRBV7-8 and J is TRBJ2-2; no clear D gene. The CDR3 spans 14 residues. V lost 5 bases to trimming and J lost 5 bases, with 12 bases between them. Per germline, CDR1 SGHVS and CDR2 FQNEAQ. CDR3 coding DNA: TGTGCCAGCAGCCAAGACGGCAGTACCGGGGAGCTGTTTTTT. Translating it yields CASSQDGSTGELFF. Combining the CDR3 with reference TRBV7-8 and TRBJ2-2 gives the whole variable domain GAGVSQSPRYKVAKRGQDVALRCDPISGHVSLFWYQQALGQGPEFLTYFQNEAQLDKSGLPSDRFFAERPEGSVSTLKIQRTQQEDSAVYLCASSQDGSTGELFFGEGSRLTVL.

The rearrangement uses TRBV25-1 and TRBJ2-5; the D gene is possibly TRBD2 (6 bases). Trimming removed 3 bases from V and 14 bases from J, with 16 bases in between. This CDR3 comprises 12 residues. CDR1 and CDR2 from the germline V gene are MGHDK and SYGVNS. Here the CDR3 DNA reads TGTGCCAGCAGTGATTGGCGGGGCAGTACCTACTTC. As protein: CASSDWRGSTYF.

In its sample, this clone was seen a few times. The chain couples TRBV29-1 to TRBJ2-5, with 15 bases aligning to TRBD2. The germline gives CDR1 SQVTM, CDR2 ANQGSEA. Trimming cost V 7 bases and J 1 base; bases outside gene matches: 4. The CDR3 is 15 amino acids. The CDR3 region is CSAGLAGGFQETQYF. CDR3 sequence (DNA): TGCAGCGCGGGACTAGCGGGAGGATTCCAAGAGACCCAGTACTTC.

This chain joins TRBV5-1 and TRBJ1-5; TRBD1 is a possible D gene (5 bases). Germline V gene sequence: CDR1 SGHRS, CDR2 YFSETQ. The CDR3 runs 15 residues. V was shortened by 2 bases and J by 0 bases, with 9 bases between the two germline ends. CDR3 sequence reads: CASSFGTDSNQPQHF. Here the CDR3 DNA reads TGCGCCAGCAGCTTTGGGACGGATAGCAATCAGCCCCAGCATTTT.

The CDR3 here is CASSRWTGGNTEAFF. DNA of the CDR3: TGCGCCAGCAGCCGTTGGACAGGGGGAAACACTGAAGCTTTCTTT. The chain uses TRBV4-1 and TRBJ1-1; 10 nucleotides line up with TRBD1. Germline CDR1 reads MGHRA; CDR2 reads YSYEKL. CDR3 length: 15 amino acids. V dropped 4 bases and J dropped 2; count of bases not matched to a gene: 4.

The genes are TRBV4-2 and TRBJ1-4; D unclear. Germline CDR1 and CDR2: LGHNA and YNFKEQ. Trimming left V 0 bases short and J 8 bases short, with 1 base between. CDR3 length equals 11 residues. The CDR3, as DNA: TGTGCCAGCAGCCAAGACGAAAAACTGTTTTTT. It encodes CASSQDEKLFF.

This chain links TRBV5-4 with TRBJ2-7; 8 bases line up with TRBD2. V lost 7 bases and J lost 6; bases outside the gene matches: 3. Germline V lookup: CDR1 SGHNT, CDR2 YYREEE (reference sequence). The CDR3 extends over 11 amino acids. CDR3 in DNA: TGTGCCAGCCAACGGGGGGGCGAGCAGTACTTC. This codes for CASQRGGEQYF.

This clone was found a few times. Here the CDR3 DNA reads TGCAGCGTTGGGACAGGGGTTGGCGAGCAGTACTTC. Translating it yields CSVGTGVGEQYF. The chain has TRBV29-1 and TRBJ2-7; the match to TRBD1 covers 9 bases. This CDR3 contains 12 residues. CDR1 is SQVTM, CDR2 ANQGSEA, per germline. V lost 4 bases, J lost 6 bases, and 4 bases stayed unmatched.

A remark on this clone: Within the sample, other DNA sequences also encode this same CDR3. This chain connects TRBV29-1 to TRBJ1-1; D perhaps matches TRBD1 (5 bases). CDR3 size: 13 residues. With 5 bases removed from V and 0 bases from J, the gap between germline ends came to 10 bases. CDR1 and CDR2 from the germline V gene are SQVTM and ANQGSEA. The CDR3 sequence: CSVRGRMNTEAFF. CDR3 coding DNA: TGCAGCGTTCGGGGCCGTATGAACACTGAAGCTTTCTTT. The full variable domain, with the rest looked up from reference TRBV29-1 and TRBJ1-1, is SAVISQKPSRDICQRGTSLTIQCQVDSQVTMMFWYRQQPGQSLTLIATANQGSEATYESGFVIDKFPISRPNLTFSTLTVSNMSPEDSSIYLCSVRGRMNTEAFFGQGTRLTVV.